The rows below give T cell receptor beta chains drawn from one sample of a study of OX40 agonist ivuxolimab in advanced cancers. Libraries were prepared by immunoSEQ multiplex PCR; TCRdb keeps only in-frame clonotypes and omits some of them. This table holds about 100,000 clones, approximately 90% found once. This specimen was CD4+ or CD8+ T cells sorted from blood, taken in a trial of the OX40 agonist ivuxolimab. The receptors originated from an adult with an advanced solid tumor such as melanoma, head and neck, liver or kidney cancer. Each CDR3 is given with its conserved first and last residue. Fields, in order: CDR3 DNA, CDR3 protein, clone size, D gene, V gene, J gene. A D gene is named only where the DNA matches it firmly. Clone size is given for some rows only: seen once, a few or many times, or a class if the clone is expanded.

cdr3_nt: TGTGCCAGCAGCTTAGCCGTCCTAGCGGGGCACACCGGGGAGCTGTTTTTT
cdr3_aa: CASSLAVLAGHTGELFF
clone_size: .
d_call: TRBD2
v_call: TRBV7-2
j_call: TRBJ2-2

cdr3_nt: TGTGCCATCAGCTTATTAGCGGGAGAGTACGAGCAGTACTTC
cdr3_aa: CAISLLAGEYEQYF
clone_size: .
d_call: TRBD2
v_call: TRBV10-3
j_call: TRBJ2-7

cdr3_nt: TGTGCCAGCAGCTTTGGACGGCGCCTTAATGAAAAACTGTTTTTT
cdr3_aa: CASSFGRRLNEKLFF
clone_size: .
d_call: .
v_call: TRBV5-4
j_call: TRBJ1-4

cdr3_nt: TGTGCCAGCACCAAAAACCAGCCCCAGCATTTT
cdr3_aa: CASTKNQPQHF
clone_size: .
d_call: .
v_call: TRBV28
j_call: TRBJ1-5

cdr3_nt: TGTGCCAGTAGTATACGACAGGGATTCGAGACCCAGTACTTC
cdr3_aa: CASSIRQGFETQYF
clone_size: once
d_call: TRBD1
v_call: TRBV19
j_call: TRBJ2-5

cdr3_nt: TGTGCCAGCAGCGTACAGGGGGAGGGCGGGGAGCTGTTTTTT
cdr3_aa: CASSVQGEGGELFF
clone_size: .
d_call: .
v_call: TRBV9
j_call: TRBJ2-2

cdr3_nt: TGTGCCAGCAGTTATAGAGGGACAGGGTCTACCGGGGAGCTGTTTTTT
cdr3_aa: CASSYRGTGSTGELFF
clone_size: .
d_call: TRBD1
v_call: TRBV27
j_call: TRBJ2-2

cdr3_nt: TGCGCCAGCAGCCAAACAGGGACGGTCTCTGGAAACACCATATATTTT
cdr3_aa: CASSQTGTVSGNTIYF
clone_size: .
d_call: .
v_call: TRBV5-1
j_call: TRBJ1-3

cdr3_nt: TGTGCCAGCAGCCTTTGGCGACAGGGAACTAATGAAAAACTGTTTTTT
cdr3_aa: CASSLWRQGTNEKLFF
clone_size: .
d_call: TRBD1
v_call: TRBV4-2
j_call: TRBJ1-4

cdr3_nt: TGTGCCTGGAGTAAAACAGGGGTGAGCAATCAGCCCCAGCATTTT
cdr3_aa: CAWSKTGVSNQPQHF
clone_size: .
d_call: TRBD1
v_call: TRBV30
j_call: TRBJ1-5

cdr3_nt: TGTGCCAGCTCACAGGGGTCTCAAGAGACCCAGTACTTC
cdr3_aa: CASSQGSQETQYF
clone_size: .
d_call: .
v_call: TRBV18
j_call: TRBJ2-5

cdr3_nt: TGTGCCAGCAGCTTAGGGGCACTAGCGGCCCAAGAGACCCAGTACTTC
cdr3_aa: CASSLGALAAQETQYF
clone_size: .
d_call: TRBD2
v_call: TRBV7-2
j_call: TRBJ2-5

cdr3_nt: TGTGCCAAAGTGGGACACGAGCAGTACTTC
cdr3_aa: CAKVGHEQYF
clone_size: .
d_call: .
v_call: TRBV2
j_call: TRBJ2-7

cdr3_nt: TGTGCCAGCAGTCCCATAATCCCTACTAGCGGGAGAATCAACGAGCAGTACTTC
cdr3_aa: CASSPIIPTSGRINEQYF
clone_size: .
d_call: TRBD2
v_call: TRBV7-9
j_call: TRBJ2-7

cdr3_nt: TGTGCCATCAGTGAGCCCAACCTCAACGAGCAGTACTTC
cdr3_aa: CAISEPNLNEQYF
clone_size: once
d_call: .
v_call: TRBV10-3
j_call: TRBJ2-7

cdr3_nt: TGTGCCAGCAGCCAAAAAGACAGGGATCAGCCCCAGCATTTT
cdr3_aa: CASSQKDRDQPQHF
clone_size: .
d_call: TRBD1
v_call: TRBV4-2
j_call: TRBJ1-5

cdr3_nt: TGTGCCAGCAGCCGAGAAAGGAGAGGTACGCAGTATTTT
cdr3_aa: CASSRERRGTQYF
clone_size: once
d_call: .
v_call: TRBV7-3
j_call: TRBJ2-3

cdr3_nt: TGTGCCAGCAGCTTATTTCGAGAGGAGACCCAGTACTTC
cdr3_aa: CASSLFREETQYF
clone_size: once
d_call: .
v_call: TRBV7-3
j_call: TRBJ2-5

cdr3_nt: TGTGCCACCTCGAGGGGGCCCAAGCAGCCCCAGCATTTT
cdr3_aa: CATSRGPKQPQHF
clone_size: .
d_call: TRBD1
v_call: TRBV6-5
j_call: TRBJ1-5

cdr3_nt: TGTGCCAGCAGCTCGCAAGAGACCCAGTACTTC
cdr3_aa: CASSSQETQYF
clone_size: .
d_call: .
v_call: TRBV7-2
j_call: TRBJ2-5

cdr3_nt: TGTGCCAGCAGCTTATTTGGGACCCCCACCTACGAGCAGTACTTC
cdr3_aa: CASSLFGTPTYEQYF
clone_size: .
d_call: .
v_call: TRBV11-2
j_call: TRBJ2-7

cdr3_nt: TGTGCCAGCAGCCCGGGGACTAGCGGGAGGGCCGAAGAGACCCAGTACTTC
cdr3_aa: CASSPGTSGRAEETQYF
clone_size: .
d_call: TRBD2
v_call: TRBV7-9
j_call: TRBJ2-5

cdr3_nt: TGTGCCTGGAGTGGCGGGAGCGGGACCTACTACGAGCAGTACTTC
cdr3_aa: CAWSGGSGTYYEQYF
clone_size: .
d_call: TRBD2
v_call: TRBV30
j_call: TRBJ2-7

cdr3_nt: TGCAGCGTTGCGCCGGGACAGGGCGTCTCTGGGGCCAACGTCCTGACTTTC
cdr3_aa: CSVAPGQGVSGANVLTF
clone_size: .
d_call: TRBD1
v_call: TRBV29-1
j_call: TRBJ2-6

cdr3_nt: TGTGCCAGCAGCTATGAGGGGGAGAGCTCCTACGAGCAGTACTTC
cdr3_aa: CASSYEGESSYEQYF
clone_size: .
d_call: .
v_call: TRBV7-8
j_call: TRBJ2-7

cdr3_nt: TGTGCCAGCAGCTTATTTGGGGGTATCGAAGAAAAACTGTTTTTT
cdr3_aa: CASSLFGGIEEKLFF
clone_size: .
d_call: .
v_call: TRBV7-9
j_call: TRBJ1-4

cdr3_nt: TGCGCCAGCAGCTTGTACAGCGCGGGGTATGGCTACACCTTC
cdr3_aa: CASSLYSAGYGYTF
clone_size: .
d_call: .
v_call: TRBV5-1
j_call: TRBJ1-2

cdr3_nt: TGTGCCAGCAGTGAAACGGGTTTTAACTATGGCTACACCTTC
cdr3_aa: CASSETGFNYGYTF
clone_size: .
d_call: .
v_call: TRBV2
j_call: TRBJ1-2

cdr3_nt: TGTGCCAGCAGCCAAGGACTAGCGGGAGCGGGGGAGCAGTACTTC
cdr3_aa: CASSQGLAGAGEQYF
clone_size: .
d_call: TRBD2
v_call: TRBV14
j_call: TRBJ2-7

cdr3_nt: TGTGCCAGCAGCTCCTTCCCGGGACTAGCGGGAGGTCTTTACGAGCAGTACTTC
cdr3_aa: CASSSFPGLAGGLYEQYF
clone_size: .
d_call: TRBD2
v_call: TRBV11-2
j_call: TRBJ2-7

cdr3_nt: TGTGCCAGCAGCTTAGCAGTGGATACGCAGTATTTT
cdr3_aa: CASSLAVDTQYF
clone_size: .
d_call: .
v_call: TRBV5-6
j_call: TRBJ2-3

cdr3_nt: TGTGCCAGCAGCTTTACCACAGGGTCGATCGAGCAGTACTTC
cdr3_aa: CASSFTTGSIEQYF
clone_size: .
d_call: .
v_call: TRBV7-9
j_call: TRBJ2-7

cdr3_nt: TGTGCCAGCAGCTCAACCGGGACTAATAAAGAGACCCAGTACTTC
cdr3_aa: CASSSTGTNKETQYF
clone_size: .
d_call: TRBD2
v_call: TRBV5-4
j_call: TRBJ2-5

cdr3_nt: TGTGCCAGCAGCCCACAGGGGAACGCCGTCTACGCCGAGCAGTACTTC
cdr3_aa: CASSPQGNAVYAEQYF
clone_size: .
d_call: TRBD1
v_call: TRBV7-8
j_call: TRBJ2-7

cdr3_nt: TGTGCCAGCAGTGACGGGGTATCCTACGAGCAGTACTTC
cdr3_aa: CASSDGVSYEQYF
clone_size: .
d_call: .
v_call: TRBV2
j_call: TRBJ2-7

cdr3_nt: TGTGCCAGCAGTGCATGGACAGCGAACACCGGGGAGCTGTTTTTT
cdr3_aa: CASSAWTANTGELFF
clone_size: .
d_call: .
v_call: TRBV6-1
j_call: TRBJ2-2

cdr3_nt: TGCGCCAGCAGCTTGCTTGGGGTCGGCGAGACCCAGTACTTC
cdr3_aa: CASSLLGVGETQYF
clone_size: .
d_call: .
v_call: TRBV5-1
j_call: TRBJ2-5

cdr3_nt: TGTGCCAGCAGCGACGGCTTCGGCGTTACAGATACGCAGTATTTT
cdr3_aa: CASSDGFGVTDTQYF
clone_size: .
d_call: .
v_call: TRBV9
j_call: TRBJ2-3

cdr3_nt: TGTGCCAGCAGCGGAGGCTTTAGAAAGTCAATTGGTTCGGACGAGCAGTTCTTC
cdr3_aa: CASSGGFRKSIGSDEQFF
clone_size: .
d_call: .
v_call: TRBV11-1
j_call: TRBJ2-1

cdr3_nt: TGTGCCTGCGGGACTAGCGGTGATGAAGAGACCCAGTACTTC
cdr3_aa: CACGTSGDEETQYF
clone_size: .
d_call: TRBD2
v_call: TRBV7-3
j_call: TRBJ2-5

cdr3_nt: TGCAGTGCTAGTGGTTACAATGAGCAGTTCTTC
cdr3_aa: CSASGYNEQFF
clone_size: .
d_call: .
v_call: TRBV20-1
j_call: TRBJ2-1

cdr3_nt: TGTGCCAGCAGCTTAGCGCTCCGGTCAGGCGGCACGGGGGAAGCTTTCTTT
cdr3_aa: CASSLALRSGGTGEAFF
clone_size: .
d_call: .
v_call: TRBV7-6
j_call: TRBJ1-1

cdr3_nt: TGTGCCAGTAGTATTCGGGTGTTTGGGAACACCGGGGAGCTGTTTTTT
cdr3_aa: CASSIRVFGNTGELFF
clone_size: .
d_call: .
v_call: TRBV19
j_call: TRBJ2-2

cdr3_nt: TGCGCCAGCAGCCCGGGCTCCCCGGGGGAGACCCAGTACTTC
cdr3_aa: CASSPGSPGETQYF
clone_size: .
d_call: .
v_call: TRBV5-1
j_call: TRBJ2-5

cdr3_nt: TGTGCCAGCAGGGTGGACGGAACCCAAAGCAATCAGCCCCAGCATTTT
cdr3_aa: CASRVDGTQSNQPQHF
clone_size: .
d_call: .
v_call: TRBV2
j_call: TRBJ1-5